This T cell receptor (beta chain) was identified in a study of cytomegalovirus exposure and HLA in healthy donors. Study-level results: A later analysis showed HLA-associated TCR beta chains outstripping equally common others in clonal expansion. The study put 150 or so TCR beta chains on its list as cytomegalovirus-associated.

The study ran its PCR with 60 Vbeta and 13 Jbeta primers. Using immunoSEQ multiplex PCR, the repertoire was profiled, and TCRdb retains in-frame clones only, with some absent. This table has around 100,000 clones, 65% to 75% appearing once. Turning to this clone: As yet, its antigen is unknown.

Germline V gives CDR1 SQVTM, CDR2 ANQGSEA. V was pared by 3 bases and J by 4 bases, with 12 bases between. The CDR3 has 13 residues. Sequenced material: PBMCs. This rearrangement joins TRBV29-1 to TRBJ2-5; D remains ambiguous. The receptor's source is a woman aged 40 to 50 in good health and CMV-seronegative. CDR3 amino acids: CSVDGGPGETQYF. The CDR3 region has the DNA TGCAGCGTTGATGGTGGGCCCGGAGAGACCCAGTACTTC.